This paragraph covers one T cell receptor (beta chain) sequence. This clone has just a few counts. No cognate antigen has been identified for it. No quality values exist for individual bases; no much larger clone is one base distant. This specimen comes from a study of beta chain features in type 1 diabetes (dated by TCRdb to the late 2010s). With respect to the entire study: Mean age, gender distribution, total cell number and subset yield did not differ between patients and healthy donors. A total of roughly 100 million sorted cells were examined across all samples, and RNA yield correlated strongly with the number of cells per subset. Regulatory and stem cell-like memory subsets were obtained from only 8 patients and about eight healthy donors, while naive and central memory subsets were obtained from all 30 or so donors. In the study, recently diagnosed type 1 diabetes patients and matched healthy donors were compared on the TCRB repertoires of their sorted circulating CD4+ T cell subsets. Broad study findings and their caveats: Naive, central memory and regulatory TCRB repertoires appeared to be more similar among patients than among healthy donors. Only small numbers of individuals were included in the HLA sub-analyses, which left unresolved whether HLA type had any influence on TCRB rearrangement. Fewer insertions and more nucleotide deletions at VDJ recombination sites were observed in patients with type 1 diabetes, implying thymic rearrangement abnormalities. Shorter templates might be favored by PCR, yet because patient and control samples were amplified and corrected together, any such skew would affect both groups equally. Sequencing cDNA rather than genomic DNA could over-represent highly expressing activated cells, although activation and CD3 levels did not differ between groups. In all four CD4+ subsets, TCRB CDR3 length was moderately but significantly shorter in type 1 diabetes patients.

The entire amount of isolated RNA was reverse transcribed using the High Capacity cDNA Reverse Transcription Kit, so the sequenced TCRB transcripts were expressed ones. Deep immunoSEQ sequencing was performed on naive, central memory and regulatory T cell samples, with an average of roughly 3.5 million total reads per sample. Sorted cells were lysed in RLT buffer, and RNA was extracted using DNase-treated RNeasy Micro or Mini kits according to cell number. Each cell subset was processed separately to prevent cross-contamination, with patient and healthy donor samples processed together. Using the immunoSEQ multiplex PCR, TCRB sequences were amplified from cDNA into 87-bp fragments spanning the CDR3 region. The amplicons were sequenced using the Illumina HiSeq platform. Concerning the study's data processing: Synthetic template baselines were used to correct PCR bias computationally, reads within Hamming distance 2 were collapsed, and singletons that could not be merged were discarded. By aligning reads against IMGT, V, D and J genes, CDR3 length, and insertions or deletions at six rearrangement sites were assigned. Within each subset, clonotype counts were normalized to sorted cell number, and only after that were true diversity and Gini coefficients computed with the tcR R package. The overlap coefficient, calculated on TCRB nucleotide sequences, was used to measure repertoire sharing. TCRdb's version of the immuneACCESS table is confined to in-frame rearrangements and falls short of the full clone set. An unresolved V gene accounts for under half of the shortfall where checked; the remainder is of unknown origin. The DNA was the basis for D and trimming; V, J and clone size are from that table. Within this sample are roughly 150,000 clones, with roughly 8.1% of them counted one time only. The top ten hold 0.65% of the sample.

A single peripheral blood draw of around 120 mL on average was collected from each donor into heparinised tubes. Naive, central memory, regulatory and stem cell-like memory CD4+ T cells were sorted on a BD FACSAria II using a panel including CD45RO, CCR7, CD25, CD127, CD95 and CD27. Every sorted population had a purity above 95%. Right away, PBMCs were isolated by Lymphoprep density gradient centrifugation and were stained directly, with no culture step. Samples were stained and sorted in pairs, with one healthy donor and one patient per experiment, so that batch effects were minimized. As encoded in the germline V gene, CDR1 is SGHRS while CDR2 is YFSETQ. Trimming removed 0 bases from V and 0 bases from J; the gene matches leave 4 bases unexplained. Inclusive of the bounding cysteine and phenylalanine, the CDR3 is 17 residues long. Kept here is only the CDR3 DNA, which spans 51 bases and is read in frame from base 1.

The clonotype comes from a man aged 18-30 years in good health. Rearrangement joined TRBV5-1 to TRBJ2-2; 8 central bases correspond to TRBD1. Sequenced material: central memory CD4+ T cells from blood. For the CDR3, the sequence is CASSLGLTGANTGELFF. The nucleotide sequence is given as TGCGCCAGCAGCTTGGGACTGACAGGGGCGAACACCGGGGAGCTGTTTTTT.